This entry features one TCR beta chain sequence. The antigen is not known. This sample was included in a study of cytomegalovirus exposure and HLA in healthy donors. Study observations and caveats: In vitro experiments confirmed that three CMV-associated chains were specific for CMV antigens. Sequencing depth roughly uniform across donors was assumed in presence/absence analyses.

Both 60 Vbeta primers and 13 Jbeta primers went into the PCR. The repertoire was sequenced with immunoSEQ multiplex PCR; TCRdb's copy has only in-frame clones and lacks some. The sample gives fewer than 120,000 clones, approximately 84% of which show up once; less than 2% is in the top ten. Germline V gene lookup returns CDR1 LNHDA and CDR2 SQIVND (reference sequence). V lost 4 bases, J lost 4 bases, and 10 bases lay in between. This CDR3 comprises 13 residues. This chain connects TRBV19 to TRBJ1-2; a possible D gene is TRBD1 (5 bases). Sequencing used PBMCs. This clonotype originated in a middle-aged man in good health and CMV-seronegative. CDR3 loop: CASSRGDPYGYTF. CDR3 coding DNA: TGTGCCAGTAGTAGGGGGGACCCCTATGGCTACACCTTC.